This T cell receptor (beta chain) was identified during a study of blood T cell repertoires in COVID-19 (dated by TCRdb to about 2020). Background on the whole study: Samples covering the acute and convalescent phases of COVID-19 were provided by collaborators in the United States, Italy and Spain. HLA class I and class II types, where available, came from metadata supplied by the sample provider rather than from assay-based typing. The sample metadata nearly always contained a de-identified subject ID, COVID-19 status, age in years and sex. A freely available public database, intended as a resource for researchers studying the immune response to SARS-CoV-2, is where the repertoires were released. The samples were drawn from two sources: the first 160 participants of the ongoing ImmuneRACE study, and 1,254 subjects contributed by 6 global collaborators. Deeply sampled blood TCRbeta repertoires from subjects exposed to, actively infected with, or recovered from COVID-19 were included in the dataset. The material from the prospective study consisted of cDNA or gDNA derived from T cells, B-cell-depleted T cells, or PBMCs.

Samples from volunteer blood donors who had recovered from COVID-19 were contributed by a second Seattle source. The collaborating institutions used their own protocols to collect whole blood in K2EDTA tubes. For TCRbeta analysis, collaborators shipped samples as frozen whole blood, isolated PBMCs, or DNA extracted from either of those sample types. Concerning this clone: Its antigen target is currently unknown. The sample holds no much larger clone one base away, and base qualities are not on file.

General conclusions and limits of the study: Clinical and demographic metadata were provided uncurated, with the amount varying by source and participant.

CDR1 and CDR2, looked up from the germline V gene, are MGHRA and YSYEKL. The CDR3, cysteine through phenylalanine, is 14 amino acids long. The DNA shown is the 42-base CDR3, in frame from base 1. Deletion took 1 base off V and 1 base off J, with a span of 7 bases between the germline ends. TCRbeta CDR3 regions were amplified from genomic DNA by means of the immunoSEQ Assay, a bias-controlled multiplex PCR. On the study's bioinformatics: Within the assay, amplification of reference gene primers was used to estimate how many nucleated cells each sample contained. To quantify the absolute abundance of each unique TCRbeta CDR3 rearrangement, sequence reads were collapsed and filtered. For each sample, productive Simpson clonality was calculated by taking the square root of Simpson's diversity index across productive rearrangements. The table comes from immuneACCESS by way of TCRdb, which keeps in-frame sequences with V and J called. Part of the clones is missing from these tables; in studies checked, under half for an unresolved V gene and the rest for unknown reasons. That table gives V, J and clone size, and the DNA gave D and trimming. The sample contains 300,000 or so clones, more than 70% of them found a single time. Together, the top ten hold under 7.5% of the sample.

The receptor chain draws on TRBV4-1 and TRBJ1-1, with an unclear D gene assignment. This TCR was recovered from a man younger than 30 who had recovered from COVID-19. Material: peripheral blood. The sequenced DNA is TGCGCCAGCAGCCAAGGACACTCGAACACTGAAGCTTTCTTT. Its protein is CASSQGHSNTEAFF.